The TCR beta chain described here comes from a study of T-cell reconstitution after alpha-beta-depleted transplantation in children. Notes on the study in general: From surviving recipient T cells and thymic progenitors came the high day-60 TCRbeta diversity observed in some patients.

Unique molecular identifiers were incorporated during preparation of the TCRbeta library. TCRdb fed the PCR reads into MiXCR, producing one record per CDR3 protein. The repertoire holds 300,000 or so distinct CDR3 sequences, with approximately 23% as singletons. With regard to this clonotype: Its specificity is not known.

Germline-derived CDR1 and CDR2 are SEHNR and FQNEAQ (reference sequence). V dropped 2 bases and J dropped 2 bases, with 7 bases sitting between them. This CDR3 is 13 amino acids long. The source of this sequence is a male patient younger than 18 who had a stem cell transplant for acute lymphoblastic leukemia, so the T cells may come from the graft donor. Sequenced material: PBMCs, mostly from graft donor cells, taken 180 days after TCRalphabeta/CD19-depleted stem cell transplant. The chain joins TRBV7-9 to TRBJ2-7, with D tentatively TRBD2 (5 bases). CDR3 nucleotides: TGTGCCAGCAGCTTAAGAGGGACCTACGAGCAGTACTTC. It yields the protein CASSLRGTYEQYF.